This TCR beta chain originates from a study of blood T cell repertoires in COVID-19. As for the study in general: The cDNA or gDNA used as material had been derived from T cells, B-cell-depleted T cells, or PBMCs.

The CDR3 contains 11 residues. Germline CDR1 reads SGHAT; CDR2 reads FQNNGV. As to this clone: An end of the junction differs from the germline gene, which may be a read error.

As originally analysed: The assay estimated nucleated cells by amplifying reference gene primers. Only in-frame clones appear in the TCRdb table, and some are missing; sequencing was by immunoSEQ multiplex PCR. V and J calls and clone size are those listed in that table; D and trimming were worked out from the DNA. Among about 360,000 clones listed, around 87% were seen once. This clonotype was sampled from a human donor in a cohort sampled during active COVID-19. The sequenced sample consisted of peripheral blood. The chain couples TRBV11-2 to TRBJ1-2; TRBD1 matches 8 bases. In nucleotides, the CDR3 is TGTGCCAGCAGCGCTAGGACAGGGCAACGCTTC. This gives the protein CASSARTGQRF.